What follows is one T cell receptor (beta chain) and its context. The PCR was carried out with 60 Vbeta primers and 13 Jbeta primers. Produced via immunoSEQ multiplex PCR; TCRdb's table is partial and in-frame only. The table lists nearly 110,000 clones, around 76% of them singletons. These data are taken from a study of cytomegalovirus exposure and HLA in healthy donors. This sequence originates from a man under 40 in good health and CMV-seropositive. Sequenced material: PBMCs.

The CDR3 bases are TGTGCCAGCTCACTTTCACTAGCCGCTCAGACCCAGTACTTC. This translates into CASSLSLAAQTQYF. The chain links TRBV18 to TRBJ2-5; possible D gene TRBD2, 6 bases. Between the trimmed V and J ends, which lost 4 bases and 6 bases, there was a span of 15 bases. The CDR3 runs 14 residues. In germline, CDR1 is KGHSH, CDR2 LQKENI. Looking up the rest from reference TRBV18 and TRBJ2-5 gives the full variable domain: NAGVMQNPRHLVRRRGQEARLRCSPMKGHSHVYWYRQLPEEGLKFMVYLQKENIIDESGMPKERFSAEFPKEGPSILRIQQVVRGDSAAYFCASSLSLAAQTQYFGPGTRLLVL.